The clone carrying this T cell receptor (beta chain) was counted a few times. Repertoires were generated with immunoSEQ multiplex PCR, while TCRdb's copy carries only in-frame clones and drops some. The sample has 490,000 or so clones; about 80% are singletons. The germline V gene has CDR1 MNHEY and CDR2 SMNVEV (reference sequence). The CDR3 runs 15 residues. V lost 6 bases to trimming and J lost 8 bases; unmatched junction nucleotides: 15. The data originate from a study of shared clonotypes between healthy human individuals. The receptor was isolated from a woman aged 40 to 50 in good health. Some clones in this sample may be carry-over from other donors' samples. The sequenced sample consisted of PBMCs. This chain links TRBV27 with TRBJ1-2; 7 nucleotides match TRBD1. This CDR3 reads CASRTKQGMIAGYTF. The CDR3 DNA is TGTGCCAGCAGAACCAAACAGGGGATGATCGCGGGCTACACCTTC.